The clone carrying this T cell receptor (beta chain) has more than one count but fewer than ten. Its matching antigen is unknown. J was trimmed by 3 bases and V by 1 base; bases with no gene match: 2. This CDR3 is 15 amino acids long. Per the germline V gene, CDR1 is LNHNV and CDR2 is YYDKDF (reference sequence). These data are taken from a study of T-cell memory formation after mild COVID-19. Study overall: TCR clusters mostly belonged to single donors. General study points: Contracting clones from day 15 to 85 showed balanced CD4/CD8; later expanders favored CD4+. CD4+ contracting clones lay mainly in CM and EM, CD8+ ones in EMRA. Cross-reactive memory appears to have joined, as suggested by some responding clones showing up in pre-infection memory.

TCRdb analysed the 5' RACE reads with MiXCR anew, one entry per CDR3 protein. This repertoire shows 300,000 to 400,000 distinct CDR3 sequences, approximately 13% found once; its top ten account for 20% to 25%. V gene TRBV15 combines with J gene TRBJ2-4; 8 bases line up with TRBD1. This receptor was obtained from a man younger than 30 who had mild COVID-19 (a few samples of this study predate the infection). Cell type and time point are not known. The sequencing sample was made of PBMCs or a T cell subset sorted from them (not recorded which). The CDR3 region is CATSRVGQGKNIQYF. The CDR3, as DNA: TGTGCCACCAGCAGAGTCGGACAGGGCAAAAACATTCAGTACTTC.